The 7 T cell receptor beta chains below were found in one sample sequenced in a study of shared clonotypes between healthy human individuals. Method: immunoSEQ multiplex PCR; TCRdb's copy keeps in-frame clones and lacks some. The repertoire includes roughly 2 million clones, 90% to 95% of them detected once, and around 0.13% sits in the top ten. Sequencing was carried out using naive CD4+ T cells sorted from blood. Subset specified: CD45RA+ positively selected. The receptors stem from a man between 18 and 35 years old in good health.

This clone was observed once. The chain has TRBV27 and TRBJ2-1, with TRBD2 matching 12 bases. Germline trimming cut 3 bases from V and 15 bases from J; bases unmatched to any gene: 6. The germline gives CDR1 MNHEY, CDR2 SMNVEV (reference sequence). The CDR3 totals 13 residues. The CDR3 DNA sequence: TGTGCCAGCAGTTTTTCACTAGCGGGAGGCCGGTTCTTC. It codes for CASSFSLAGGRFF.

V is TRBV5-1 and J is TRBJ2-7; tentative D call: TRBD1 (5 bases). The CDR3 loop spans 13 amino acids. V was shortened by 4 bases and J by 4 bases, with 12 bases between the two germline ends. Germline assignment: CDR1 SGHRS and CDR2 YFSETQ. CDR3 region: CASSQGEWYEQYF. In nucleotides, the CDR3 is TGCGCCAGCAGCCAGGGTGAGTGGTACGAGCAGTACTTC.

CDR3 in DNA: TGTGCCAGCAGTTACTCGGCGGTCAATCAGCCCCAGCATTTT. Protein product: CASSYSAVNQPQHF. The chain carries TRBV6-5 and TRBJ1-5; D not certain. Germline CDR1 is MNHEY and CDR2 is SVGAGI. Trimming left V 0 bases short and J 3 bases short, with 6 bases between. CDR3 size: 14 residues.

This chain uses TRBV6-1 with TRBJ2-3; 7 bases fit TRBD2. After removal of 3 bases from V and 0 bases from J, the junction contained 6 bases not matched to a gene. The CDR3 runs 16 residues. Germline V gene lookup returns CDR1 MNHNS and CDR2 SASEGT. The CDR3, as DNA: TGTGCCAGCAGTGAGACTAGCAGGTCTAGCACAGATACGCAGTATTTT. This translates into CASSETSRSSTDTQYF.

The chain is built from TRBV5-6 and TRBJ1-3; 8 bases agree with TRBD1. The CDR3 loop spans 17 amino acids. Germline loops: CDR1 SGHDT, CDR2 YYEEEE. The J segment lost 4 bases and the V segment lost 4 bases, leaving 13 bases of the junction unmatched. DNA of the CDR3: TGTGCCAGCAGCCGAAGAACGACAGGGGCTAGGGGAAACACCATATATTTT. Encoded protein: CASSRRTTGARGNTIYF.

The genes are TRBV18 and TRBJ1-2, with D possibly being TRBD1 (5 bases). V lost 6 bases, J lost 0 bases, and 20 bases lay in between. From germline, CDR1 is KGHSH and CDR2 LQKENI. The CDR3 contains 17 residues. Here the CDR3 reads CASSLDLTASSNYGYTF. The CDR3, as DNA: TGTGCCAGCTCCCTAGACTTGACAGCGTCTTCTAACTATGGCTACACCTTC.

The J gene is TRBJ1-2, the V gene TRBV6-6; TRBD1 aligns across 8 bases. This CDR3 is 14 amino acids long. V was pared by 4 bases and J by 3 bases, with 4 bases of the junction left unmatched. Germline V gene sequence: CDR1 MNHNY, CDR2 SVGAGI (reference sequence). The CDR3 DNA sequence: TGTGCCAGCAGTTCTGGACAGGGCTACTATGGCTACACCTTC. The encoded protein is CASSSGQGYYGYTF.